The T cell receptor beta chain described here comes from a study of human T cells and chemical hapten exposure. The V and J ends lost 2 bases and 7 bases, in that order; junction bases with no gene match: 9. Per germline, CDR1 GTSNPN and CDR2 SVGIG (reference sequence). The CDR3 consists of 14 residues. Unique molecular identifiers were attached to individual cDNA molecules during library preparation. TCRdb used MiXCR to reprocess the RACE reads, holding one entry per CDR3 protein. The table shows about 360,000 distinct CDR3 sequences, with around 4.8% occurring only once. The sample's time point: patch test 1, 2 weeks after DPC sensitization. Treatment meaning: therapeutic diphenylcyclopropenone sensitization with weekly scalp DPC. Alopecia patients, 18 to 70 years old and DPC-suitable, served as donors. From whole blood left unfractionated, total RNA was extracted.

This sequence originates from a woman between 45 and 65 years old with alopecia areata. Some clones in this sample may be carry-over from other donors' samples. The sample here was whole blood, taken in connection with sensitization to the hapten diphenylcyclopropenone (DPC). This chain uses TRBV30 with TRBJ1-2, with 8 bases identical to TRBD1. This CDR3 reads CAWSLRQGASGYTF. CDR3 in DNA: TGTGCCTGGAGTCTCCGCCAGGGGGCAAGTGGCTACACCTTC.